This TCR beta chain was identified in a study of molecular identifiers for immune sequencing clone quantification. Across the study: The replicate experiment used RNA from roughly 20,000 or 100,000 naive CD8 cells. This RNA was split into five aliquots, and four of them were sequenced. Study observations and caveats: Over 97% of CMV-specific effector molecules, but under 1% of naive ones, were in clones above 20 copies.

The CDR3 has 18 residues. Germline V gene data show CDR1 as SGHAT and CDR2 as FQNNGV. The V and J ends lost 5 bases and 2 bases, in that order; junction bases with no gene match: 13. Previously described methods with listed TCR primers produced the bulk TCR libraries. TCRdb used MiXCR to reprocess the PCR reads, holding one entry per CDR3 protein. Among some 97,000 distinct CDR3 sequences, roughly 38% were seen once, and the ten largest hold approximately 3.8%. Libraries used about 20,000 to 1,100,000 sorted naive CD8 T cells and 10%, 30% or 50% RNA input. There are a few counts of this clonotype. Its target is unknown.

The chain has TRBV11-2 and TRBJ2-1, with TRBD2 identical over 9 bases. The clonotype originates from a human donor in good health. Some libraries in this study had Jurkat cell RNA spiked in. The sequencing sample was made of naive CD8+ T cells from blood, with Jurkat cell RNA spiked in. The subset here: FACS-sorted CD8+CD4-CCR7+CD45RA+ naive T cells. This chain's CDR3 is CASSLQPLLAGAYNEQFF. DNA of the CDR3: TGTGCCAGCAGCCTCCAACCTCTTTTAGCGGGAGCCTACAATGAGCAGTTCTTC.